This entry lists 15 T cell receptor beta chains sequenced from one sample in a study of blood T cells in healthy people across ages. PCR was performed a second time for about 6 to 12 cycles using a sample-barcoded 5' primer and a J-beta primer mix. MiXCR was run by TCRdb on the 5' RACE reads, yielding one entry per CDR3 protein. The sample lists about 1,800,000 distinct CDR3 sequences; roughly 27% were seen once. Source material: blood. The receptor set was obtained from a woman between 25 and 40 years old in good health.

V and J are TRBV29-1 and TRBJ2-7; D remains ambiguous. The end of the DNA aligns better with TRBJ2-5, so the J call may be wrong. Germline CDR1 SQVTM, CDR2 ANQGSEA. The CDR3 totals 14 residues. CDR3: CSVRELLRWETQYF. The CDR3 DNA reads TGCAGCGTGAGAGAACTGCTGCGGTGGGAGACCCAGTACTTC.

The chain recombines TRBV21-1 with TRBJ1-1; the table's D call TRBD1 went unverified against the DNA. TRBV21-1 is recorded as a pseudogene. The CDR3 runs 11 residues. This CDR3 reads CASTRRGEAFF. CDR3 in DNA: TGTGCGAGCACCAGACGGGGGGAAGCTTTCTTT.

The chain carries TRBV6-2 or TRBV6-3 and TRBJ2-4, with D unclear. CDR3 length equals 11 residues. CDR1 is MNHEY and CDR2 is SVGEGT in the germline V gene. V lost 5 bases and J lost 14, with 13 bases in between. CDR3 bases: TGTGCCAGCAGTACCTCACCCCGTAAGTACTTC. Translation: CASSTSPRKYF.

V gene TRBV12-3 or TRBV12-4 combines with J gene TRBJ1-1; 12 bases are shared with TRBD1. The CDR3 runs to 13 residues. The junction had 5 bases not matched to a gene; V was cut back by 4 bases and J by 11 bases. The CDR3 reads CASSSPGQGAAFF. DNA for the CDR3: TGTGCCAGCAGTTCACCGGGACAGGGGGCTGCTTTCTTT.

This clonotype occurred a few times. V gene TRBV12-5 combines with J gene TRBJ2-1; possible D gene TRBD2, 5 bases. The V end lost 2 bases, the J end lost 0 bases, and 11 bases lay between the germline ends. There are 16 residues in the CDR3. Germline-derived CDR1 and CDR2 are LGHNT and FRNRAP. The CDR3 spells CASGLTSFTSYNEQFF. For the CDR3, the DNA is TGTGCTAGTGGTTTGACTAGTTTTACCTCCTACAATGAGCAGTTCTTC.

The rearrangement joins TRBV7-9 to TRBJ1-2; 8 bases agree with TRBD1. The CDR3 runs to 15 residues. The germline gives CDR1 SEHNR, CDR2 FQNEAQ (reference sequence). V gave up 5 bases and J gave up 6 bases; unmatched junction bases: 11. CDR3 sequence: CASSKGTGEANGYTF. Written as DNA, the CDR3 is TGTGCCAGCAGCAAAGGGACAGGAGAAGCTAATGGCTACACCTTC.

The chain combines TRBV3-1 with TRBJ2-2, with 11 bases aligning to TRBD2. This CDR3 comprises 16 residues. Germline V lookup: CDR1 LGHDT, CDR2 YNNKEL (reference sequence). Losses at the gene ends were 4 bases for V and 6 bases for J; bases not matched to a gene: 7. The CDR3 loop reads CASSLRTSGLSGELFF. CDR3 DNA: TGTGCCAGCAGCCTGCGGACTAGCGGGCTATCCGGGGAGCTGTTTTTT.

This clonotype was recorded at least ten times. The J gene is TRBJ2-7, the V gene TRBV5-1, with 10 nucleotides matching TRBD1. Germline V lookup: CDR1 SGHRS, CDR2 YFSETQ. The CDR3 has 17 amino acids. The ends lost 4 bases at V and 2 bases at J; junction bases unmatched: 12. The CDR3 DNA is TGCGCCAGCAGCCCCAACAGGCGGACAGGGGGTACCTACGAGCAGTACTTC. Encoded protein: CASSPNRRTGGTYEQYF.

This clonotype was seen a handful of times. The V gene is TRBV5-1, the J gene TRBJ2-1; possible D gene TRBD2, 6 bases. Trimming removed 3 bases from V and 6 bases from J, with 13 bases in between. The length of the CDR3 is 14 residues. CDR1 is SGHRS, CDR2 YFSETQ, per germline. DNA for the CDR3: TGCGCCAGCAGCTCACCTTCCGGGGGCAATGAGCAGTTCTTC. Protein product: CASSSPSGGNEQFF.

The chain joins TRBV5-1 to TRBJ2-5; D possibly corresponds to TRBD2 (5 bases). In germline, CDR1 is SGHRS, CDR2 YFSETQ. The CDR3 is 14 amino acids. Trimming removed 0 bases from V and 7 bases from J, with 13 bases in between. CDR3 sequence (DNA): TGCGCCAGCAGCTTGGAAAGCGGTTCTAGGACCCAGTACTTC. Protein: CASSLESGSRTQYF.

The chain employs TRBV6-5 and TRBJ2-1; TRBD2 matches 11 bases. V was pared by 2 bases and J by 8 bases, with 8 bases of the junction left unmatched. The germline gives CDR1 MNHEY, CDR2 SVGAGI. The CDR3 length is 16 residues. CDR3 bases: TGTGCCAGCAGTTACCTCTTTAGCGGGGGGGCCCATGAGCAGTTCTTC. Amino acid sequence: CASSYLFSGGAHEQFF.

V usage is TRBV28 and J usage is TRBJ2-7; D is undetermined. Trimming removed 6 bases at V and 4 bases at J, with 16 bases between. The CDR3 has 14 residues. Germline V gene data show CDR1 as MDHEN and CDR2 as SYDVKM. As DNA, the CDR3 is TGTGCCAGCAGCCTAGGTGGCAGTAAGTACGAGCAGTACTTC. Translated, it gives CASSLGGSKYEQYF.

This chain connects TRBV7-2 to TRBJ2-3; 7 nucleotides line up with TRBD2. After removal of 5 bases from V and 1 base from J, the junction contained 9 bases not matched to a gene. CDR3 size: 16 residues. The germline V gene encodes CDR1 SGHTA and CDR2 FQGNSA. The DNA for the CDR3 is TGTGCCAGCAGCCAAACAGCGGGACTTGGCACAGATACGCAGTATTTT. It codes for CASSQTAGLGTDTQYF.

A word on this clonotype: Germline is not matched at one junction end, which may reflect a read error. The chain is built from TRBV2 and TRBJ1-5, with D maybe TRBD1 (5 bases). CDR1 SNHLY and CDR2 FYNNEI come from the germline V gene. The CDR3 has 14 amino acids. The CDR3 DNA follows: TGTGCCGGCAGTGAACTGGGGGGAGGGGTGATGCAGCATTTT. It is translated as CAGSELGGGVMQHF.

The chain has TRBV7-6 and TRBJ2-7; 10 bases fit TRBD2. Germline V gene sequence: CDR1 SGHVS, CDR2 FNYEAQ. The CDR3 sequence is 15 residues long. V was clipped by 1 base and J by 5 bases; unmatched bases: 5. CDR3: CASSLELAGRNEQYF. The CDR3, as DNA: TGTGCCAGCAGCTTAGAACTAGCGGGACGGAACGAGCAGTACTTC.